The 18 T cell receptor beta chains reported below all come from one sample, sequenced in a study of control samples from healthy donors and cancer patients. Sequenced by immunoSEQ multiplex PCR; TCRdb stores in-frame clones only, minus some. The table lists approximately 100,000 clones, roughly 92% of them singletons. The sample was blood. The receptors originated from a human donor in good health. The donor label of this sample is uncertain.

Regarding this clone: This same CDR3 is encoded by further DNA sequences in the sample. The rearrangement links TRBV5-4 to TRBJ2-3; possibly TRBD1 for D (5 bases). CDR3 length: 14 amino acids. Germline V gene data show CDR1 as SGHNT and CDR2 as YYREEE (reference sequence). Trimming took off 4 bases at V and 1 base at J, with 10 bases between the two ends. The CDR3: CASSLQGGTDTQYF. The CDR3 DNA reads as TGTGCCAGCAGCCTTCAGGGCGGCACAGATACGCAGTATTTT.

V usage is TRBV5-1 and J usage is TRBJ2-2; 8 nucleotides align to TRBD1. CDR3 length equals 15 residues. CDR1 and CDR2 (germline): SGHRS, YFSETQ. J was trimmed by 4 bases and V by 3 bases; bases with no gene match: 5. CDR3 DNA: TGCGCCAGCAGCTCAAGTACAGGGGGCACCGGGGAGCTGTTTTTT. Translating gives CASSSSTGGTGELFF. The full variable domain, completed using reference TRBV5-1 and TRBJ2-2, is KAGVTQTPRYLIKTRGQQVTLSCSPISGHRSVSWYQQTPGQGLQFLFEYFSETQRNKGNFPGRFSGRQFSNSRSEMNVSTLELGDSALYLCASSSSTGGTGELFFGEGSRLTVL.

The V gene is TRBV5-1, the J gene TRBJ1-1; TRBD1 matches 7 bases. Germline trimming cut 4 bases from V and 0 bases from J; bases unmatched to any gene: 15. Per germline, CDR1 SGHRS and CDR2 YFSETQ. The CDR3 sequence is 18 residues long. CDR3 sequence (DNA): TGCGCCAGCAGCCTTCGGACAGGTCGGCTGGAATTGAACACTGAAGCTTTCTTT. It codes for CASSLRTGRLELNTEAFF.

J is TRBJ1-2 and V is TRBV28; the D is unclear. V lost 8 bases, J lost 4 bases, and 14 bases lay in between. Germline loops: CDR1 MDHEN, CDR2 SYDVKM. The CDR3 extends over 13 amino acids. DNA for the CDR3: TGTGCCAGCGCAAAGGGAGGCCTCTATGGCTACACCTTC. It translates to CASAKGGLYGYTF.

This clone was seen more than once but under ten times. The chain uses TRBV19 and TRBJ1-3; D perhaps matches TRBD1 (5 bases). CDR1 and CDR2 (germline): LNHDA, SQIVND (reference sequence). V lost 4 bases to trimming and J lost 0 bases, with 13 bases between them. The CDR3 runs 16 residues. CDR3 protein: CASSNRGAVSGNTIYF. CDR3 bases: TGTGCCAGTAGTAATAGAGGGGCAGTCTCTGGAAACACCATATATTTT.

The V call is TRBV4-2, the J call TRBJ2-3, with D perhaps TRBD1 (6 bases). Trimming took 0 bases from V and 0 from J, leaving 13 bases between them. Germline CDR1 reads LGHNA; CDR2 reads YNFKEQ. This CDR3 contains 17 residues. The CDR3, as DNA: TGTGCCAGCAGCCAAGATTGGGGACAAACTAGCACAGATACGCAGTATTTT. Its protein product is CASSQDWGQTSTDTQYF.

V and J are TRBV28 and TRBJ1-1, with D unresolved. This CDR3 has 16 amino acids. Germline assignment: CDR1 MDHEN and CDR2 SYDVKM. V was pared by 3 bases and J by 5 bases, with 19 bases between. The CDR3 here is CASSFFQGSRVTEAFF. In DNA form, the CDR3 reads TGTGCCAGCAGTTTTTTTCAAGGTAGTAGGGTAACTGAAGCTTTCTTT. The entire variable domain, with the rest obtained from reference TRBV28 and TRBJ1-1, is as follows: DVKVTQSSRYLVKRTGEKVFLECVQDMDHENMFWYRQDPGLGLRLIYFSYDVKMKEKGDIPEGYSVSREKKERFSLILESASTNQTSMYLCASSFFQGSRVTEAFFGQGTRLTVV.

The V gene is TRBV5-1, the J gene TRBJ1-4; D is perhaps TRBD1 (6 bases). The V and J ends lost 0 bases and 3 bases respectively, with 24 bases between them. The CDR3 sequence is 20 residues long. In germline, CDR1 is SGHRS, CDR2 YFSETQ. The CDR3 loop reads CASSLVDLMGGREANEKLFF. CDR3 sequence (DNA): TGCGCCAGCAGCTTGGTGGACCTGATGGGGGGGCGCGAGGCTAATGAAAAACTGTTTTTT.

The chain carries TRBV24-1 and TRBJ1-5; a possible D gene is TRBD1 (5 bases). This CDR3 comprises 15 residues. Looked up from germline, CDR1 is KGHDR and CDR2 is SFDVKD. Trimming cost V 5 bases and J 6 bases, with 16 bases left between them. The CDR3 loop is CATSAAGIRSQPQHF. The CDR3 DNA sequence: TGTGCCACCAGTGCAGCAGGGATTCGTAGTCAGCCCCAGCATTTT.

V gene TRBV15 combines with J gene TRBJ2-7; possible D gene TRBD1, 5 bases. The closer fit of TRBJ2-5 to the DNA end suggests the J call may be wrong. The CDR3 is 13 amino acids. Looked up from germline, CDR1 is LNHNV and CDR2 is YYDKDF (reference sequence). The DNA for the CDR3 is TGTGCCACCAGGGGGCGGCCTCAAGAGACCCAGTACTTC. Translated, it gives CATRGRPQETQYF.

V usage is TRBV6-5 and J usage is TRBJ1-5; D is perhaps TRBD1 (5 bases). The V end lost 4 bases, the J end lost 6 bases, and 13 bases lay between the germline ends. The CDR3 sequence is 14 residues long. Germline CDR1 is MNHEY and CDR2 is SVGAGI. The CDR3 bases are TGTGCCAGCAGTTTGGGGGGAGCGGGTCAGCCCCAGCATTTT. Translating gives CASSLGGAGQPQHF.

The CDR3: CASSSPDRGLNEQFF. In nucleotides, the CDR3 is TGTGCCAGCAGTTCCCCGGACAGGGGATTAAATGAGCAGTTCTTC. The chain has TRBV6-2 or TRBV6-3 and TRBJ2-1; 9 nucleotides line up with TRBD1. V gave up 4 bases and J gave up 7 bases; unmatched junction bases: 8. CDR1 is MNHEY, CDR2 SVGEGT, per germline. This CDR3 has 15 amino acids.

V usage is TRBV19 and J usage is TRBJ2-7; D may be TRBD2 (5 bases). Trimming stripped 5 bases from V and 4 bases from J, with 18 bases between. The V gene's germline CDR1 is LNHDA and CDR2 SQIVND (reference sequence). This CDR3 is built from 15 residues. CDR3 sequence (DNA): TGTGCCAGTAGTCCCCGAAGGGAGCTGGGGTACGAGCAGTACTTC. Residues: CASSPRRELGYEQYF.

V and J are TRBV7-9 and TRBJ1-1; 7 bases align to TRBD1. Germline lookup yields CDR1 SEHNR and CDR2 FQNEAQ (reference sequence). Losses at the gene ends were 1 base for V and 8 bases for J; bases not matched to a gene: 7. This CDR3 has 14 amino acids. The CDR3 region has the DNA TGTGCCAGCAGCTTAGTACCGGGGACAGAAGAAGCTTTCTTT. Amino acid sequence: CASSLVPGTEEAFF.

The V gene is TRBV27, the J gene TRBJ1-4; the D is unclear. The germline V and J ends were trimmed by 2 bases and 7 bases, with 14 bases remaining between them. Germline V CDR1 and CDR2: MNHEY, SMNVEV (reference sequence). CDR3 size: 15 residues. The CDR3 DNA sequence: TGTGCCAGCAGTTTAGGACCCTCCTGGGGTGAAAAACTGTTTTTT. Amino acid sequence: CASSLGPSWGEKLFF.

The CDR3 protein is CASSSTGVLGAFF. CDR3 DNA sequence: TGTGCCAGCAGTTCGACAGGGGTGTTAGGCGCTTTCTTT. The chain links TRBV27 to TRBJ1-1, with 8 bases that match TRBD1. The CDR3 covers 13 residues. J was trimmed by 11 bases and V by 4 bases; bases with no gene match: 9. Germline lookup yields CDR1 MNHEY and CDR2 SMNVEV (reference sequence).

V gene TRBV2 combines with J gene TRBJ2-7, with D possibly TRBD1 on 6 matching bases. This CDR3 region has 13 residues. Germline CDR1 SNHLY, CDR2 FYNNEI. V shed 6 bases and J shed 2 bases, with 11 bases lying between them. The CDR3: CASRAGAPYEQYF. In DNA form, the CDR3 reads TGTGCCAGCAGAGCAGGGGCCCCCTACGAGCAGTACTTC.

The chain uses TRBV7-6 and TRBJ2-3; 13 bases match TRBD2. The CDR3 length is 16 residues. Germline V gene lookup returns CDR1 SGHVS and CDR2 FNYEAQ. V dropped 5 bases and J dropped 5; count of bases not matched to a gene: 7. The CDR3 nucleotides are TGTGCCAGCAGCGCGGGACTAGCGGGGATCGAAGATACGCAGTATTTT. As protein: CASSAGLAGIEDTQYF.